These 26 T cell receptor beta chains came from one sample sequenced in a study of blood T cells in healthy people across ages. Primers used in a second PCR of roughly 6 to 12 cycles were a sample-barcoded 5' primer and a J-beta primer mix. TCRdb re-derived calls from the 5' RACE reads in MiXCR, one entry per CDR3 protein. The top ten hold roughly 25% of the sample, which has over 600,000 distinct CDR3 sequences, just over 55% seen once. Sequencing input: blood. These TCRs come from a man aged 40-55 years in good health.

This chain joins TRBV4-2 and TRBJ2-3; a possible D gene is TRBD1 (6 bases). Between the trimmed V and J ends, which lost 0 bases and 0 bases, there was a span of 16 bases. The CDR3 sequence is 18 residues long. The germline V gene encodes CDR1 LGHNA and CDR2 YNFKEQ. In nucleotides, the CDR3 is TGTGCCAGCAGCCAAGAGGGACGTCAGGGGCCTAGCACAGATACGCAGTATTTT. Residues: CASSQEGRQGPSTDTQYF.

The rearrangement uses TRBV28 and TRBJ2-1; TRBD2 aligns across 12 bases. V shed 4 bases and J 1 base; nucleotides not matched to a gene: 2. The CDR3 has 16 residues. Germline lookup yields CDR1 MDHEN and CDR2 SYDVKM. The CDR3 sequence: CASSSTSGGSYNEQFF. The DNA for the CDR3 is TGTGCCAGCAGTTCTACTAGCGGGGGGTCCTACAATGAGCAGTTCTTC.

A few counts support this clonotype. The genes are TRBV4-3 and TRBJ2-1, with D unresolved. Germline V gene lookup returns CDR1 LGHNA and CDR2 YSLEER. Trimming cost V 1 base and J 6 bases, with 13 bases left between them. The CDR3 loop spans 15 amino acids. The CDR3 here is CASSQVGLGPNEQFF. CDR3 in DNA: TGCGCCAGCAGCCAAGTCGGTCTAGGACCCAATGAGCAGTTCTTC.

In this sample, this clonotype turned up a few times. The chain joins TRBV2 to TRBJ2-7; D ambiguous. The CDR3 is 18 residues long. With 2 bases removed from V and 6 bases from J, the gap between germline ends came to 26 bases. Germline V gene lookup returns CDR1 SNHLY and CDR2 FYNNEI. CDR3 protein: CASSERSNSAAARSEQYF. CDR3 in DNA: TGTGCCAGCAGTGAAAGGTCGAATTCTGCGGCTGCCCGGAGCGAGCAGTACTTC.

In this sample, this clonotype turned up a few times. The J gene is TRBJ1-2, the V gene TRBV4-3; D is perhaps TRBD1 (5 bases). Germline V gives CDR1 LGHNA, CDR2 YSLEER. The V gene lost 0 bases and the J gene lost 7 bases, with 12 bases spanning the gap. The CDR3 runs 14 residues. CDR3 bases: TGCGCCAGCAGCCAAGATAGAGGGGTTGGTGGCTACACCTTC. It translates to CASSQDRGVGGYTF.

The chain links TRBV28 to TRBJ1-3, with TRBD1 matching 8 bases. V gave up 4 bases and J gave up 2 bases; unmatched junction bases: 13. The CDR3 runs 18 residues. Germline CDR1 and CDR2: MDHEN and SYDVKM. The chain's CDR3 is CASSSLATGADTGNTIYF. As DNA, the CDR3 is TGTGCCAGCAGTTCGCTCGCGACAGGGGCCGATACTGGAAACACCATATATTTT.

CDR3 amino acids: CSALAVSGGGYEQYF. CDR3 in DNA: TGCAGTGCCCTGGCCGTGTCAGGGGGTGGGTACGAGCAGTACTTC. The chain employs TRBV20-1 and TRBJ2-4, with 7 positions matching TRBD1. The DNA end is a closer match to TRBJ2-7, so the J assignment may be wrong. CDR1 is DFQATT and CDR2 is SNEGSKA in the germline V gene (reference sequence). This CDR3 region has 15 residues.

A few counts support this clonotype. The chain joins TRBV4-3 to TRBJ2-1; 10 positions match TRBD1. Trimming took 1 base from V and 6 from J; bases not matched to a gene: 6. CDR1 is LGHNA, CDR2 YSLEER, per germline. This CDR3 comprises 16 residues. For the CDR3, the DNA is TGCGCCAGCAGCCAAGTTGGGACAGGGGTTTTCAATGAGCAGTTCTTC. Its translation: CASSQVGTGVFNEQFF.

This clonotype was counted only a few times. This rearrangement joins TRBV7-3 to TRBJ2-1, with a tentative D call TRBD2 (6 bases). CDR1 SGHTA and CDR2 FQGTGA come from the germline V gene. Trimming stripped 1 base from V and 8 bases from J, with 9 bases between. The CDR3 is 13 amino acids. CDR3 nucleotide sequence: TGTGCCAGCAGCTTAATCCCTAGCGATGAGCAGTTCTTC. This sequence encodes CASSLIPSDEQFF.

CDR3 loop: CASSWALAGGENQETQYF. CDR3 nucleotides: TGCGCCAGCAGCTGGGCACTAGCGGGGGGCGAGAACCAAGAGACCCAGTACTTC. The chain joins TRBV5-1 to TRBJ2-5; 12 positions agree with TRBD2. Germline-derived CDR1 and CDR2 are SGHRS and YFSETQ. The CDR3 consists of 18 residues. The V gene end was trimmed by 3 bases and the J gene end by 0 bases; junction bases not matched to a gene: 9.

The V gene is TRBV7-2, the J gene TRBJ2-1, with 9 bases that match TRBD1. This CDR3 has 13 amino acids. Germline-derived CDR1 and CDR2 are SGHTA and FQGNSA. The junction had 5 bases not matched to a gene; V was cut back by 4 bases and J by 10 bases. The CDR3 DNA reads TGTGCCAGCAGCTCGGGACAGGGATACGAGCAGTTCTTC. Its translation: CASSSGQGYEQFF.

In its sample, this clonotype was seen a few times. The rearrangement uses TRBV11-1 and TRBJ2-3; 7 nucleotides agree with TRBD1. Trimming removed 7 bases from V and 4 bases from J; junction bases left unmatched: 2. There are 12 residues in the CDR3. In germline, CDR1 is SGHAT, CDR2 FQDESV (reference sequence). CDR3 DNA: TGTGCCAGCACACAGGGGTCAGATACGCAGTATTTT. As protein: CASTQGSDTQYF.

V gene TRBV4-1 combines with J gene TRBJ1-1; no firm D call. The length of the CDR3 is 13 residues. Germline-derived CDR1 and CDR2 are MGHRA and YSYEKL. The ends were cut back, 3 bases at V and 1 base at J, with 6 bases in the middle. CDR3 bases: TGCGCCAGCAGCCATGCAGGGAACACTGAAGCTTTCTTT. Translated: CASSHAGNTEAFF.

This CDR3 reads CASSKGYLGGWGHNEQFF. The CDR3 DNA reads TGTGCCAGCAGCAAAGGGTACCTCGGGGGTTGGGGTCACAATGAGCAGTTCTTC. This chain connects TRBV21-1 to TRBJ2-1; the table's D call of TRBD1 was not tested on the DNA. TRBV21-1 is classified as a pseudogene. The CDR3 is 18 residues long.

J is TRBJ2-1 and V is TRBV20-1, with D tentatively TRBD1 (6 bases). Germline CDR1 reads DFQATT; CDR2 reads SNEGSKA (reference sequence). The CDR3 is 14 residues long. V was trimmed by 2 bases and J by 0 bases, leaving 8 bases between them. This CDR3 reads CSARMTGSYNEQFF. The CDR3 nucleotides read TGCAGTGCTAGAATGACAGGCTCCTACAATGAGCAGTTCTTC.

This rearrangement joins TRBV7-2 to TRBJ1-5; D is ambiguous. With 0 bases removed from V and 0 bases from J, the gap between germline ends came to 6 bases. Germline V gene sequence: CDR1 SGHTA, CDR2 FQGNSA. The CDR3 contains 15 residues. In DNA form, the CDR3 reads TGTGCCAGCAGCTTAGCAGGGTTTAGCAATCAGCCCCAGCATTTT. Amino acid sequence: CASSLAGFSNQPQHF.

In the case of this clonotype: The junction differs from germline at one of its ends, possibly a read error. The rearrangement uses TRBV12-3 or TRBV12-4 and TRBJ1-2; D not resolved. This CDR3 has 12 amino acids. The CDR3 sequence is CASSLDPFGYTF. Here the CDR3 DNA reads TGTGCCAGCAGCTTAGATCCCTTTGGCTACACCTTC.

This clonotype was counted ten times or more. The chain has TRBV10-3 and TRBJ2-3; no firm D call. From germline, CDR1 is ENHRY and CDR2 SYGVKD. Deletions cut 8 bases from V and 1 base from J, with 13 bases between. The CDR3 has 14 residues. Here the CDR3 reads CAIDSATGTDTQYF. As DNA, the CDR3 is TGTGCCATCGATTCGGCTACCGGCACAGATACGCAGTATTTT.

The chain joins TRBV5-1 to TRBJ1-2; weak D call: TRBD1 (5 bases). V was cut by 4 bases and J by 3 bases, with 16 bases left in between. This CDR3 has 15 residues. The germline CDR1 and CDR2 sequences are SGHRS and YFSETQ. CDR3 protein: CASSGKDRGDYGYTF. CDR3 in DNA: TGCGCCAGCAGCGGAAAAGACAGAGGGGACTATGGCTACACCTTC.

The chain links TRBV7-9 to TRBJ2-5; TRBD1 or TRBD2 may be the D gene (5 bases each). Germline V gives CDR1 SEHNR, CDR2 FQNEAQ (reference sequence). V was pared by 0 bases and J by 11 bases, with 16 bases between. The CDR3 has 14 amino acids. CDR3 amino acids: CASSLAGTTQEQYF. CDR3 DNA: TGTGCCAGCAGCTTAGCGGGGACCACGCAAGAGCAGTACTTC.

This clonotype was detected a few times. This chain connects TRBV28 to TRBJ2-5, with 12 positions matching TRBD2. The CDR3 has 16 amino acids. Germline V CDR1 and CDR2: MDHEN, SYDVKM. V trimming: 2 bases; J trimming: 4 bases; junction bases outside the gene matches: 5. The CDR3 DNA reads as TGTGCCAGCAGTTTAGGACTAGCGGGGATGGGAGAGACCCAGTACTTC. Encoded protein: CASSLGLAGMGETQYF.

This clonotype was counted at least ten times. The CDR3 sequence: CASSVAVSRETQYF. CDR3 coding DNA: TGTGCCAGCAGCGTAGCTGTCTCGAGAGAGACCCAGTACTTC. This chain links TRBV9 with TRBJ2-5; D is uncertain. V lost 0 bases and J 4 bases, leaving 10 bases between the germline ends. CDR3 length equals 14 residues. Germline V gene sequence: CDR1 SGDLS, CDR2 YYNGEE.

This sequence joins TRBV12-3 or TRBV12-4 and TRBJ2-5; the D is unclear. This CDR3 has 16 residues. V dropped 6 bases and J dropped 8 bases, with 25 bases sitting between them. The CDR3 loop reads CASSRGSPVVRVTQYF. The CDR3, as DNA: TGTGCCAGCAGCCGTGGATCACCCGTAGTCAGAGTAACCCAGTACTTC.

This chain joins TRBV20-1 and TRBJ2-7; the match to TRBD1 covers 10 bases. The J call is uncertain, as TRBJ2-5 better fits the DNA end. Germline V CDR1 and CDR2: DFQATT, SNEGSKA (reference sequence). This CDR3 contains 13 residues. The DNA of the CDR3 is TGCAGTGCGAGGACAGGGGGACTAGAGACCCAGTACTTC. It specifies CSARTGGLETQYF.

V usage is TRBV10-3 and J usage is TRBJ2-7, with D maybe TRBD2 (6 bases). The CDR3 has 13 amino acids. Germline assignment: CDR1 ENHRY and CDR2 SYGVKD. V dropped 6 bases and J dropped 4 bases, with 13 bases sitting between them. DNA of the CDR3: TGTGCCATCAGGGGACTCGAAGAGTACGAGCAGTACTTC. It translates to CAIRGLEEYEQYF.

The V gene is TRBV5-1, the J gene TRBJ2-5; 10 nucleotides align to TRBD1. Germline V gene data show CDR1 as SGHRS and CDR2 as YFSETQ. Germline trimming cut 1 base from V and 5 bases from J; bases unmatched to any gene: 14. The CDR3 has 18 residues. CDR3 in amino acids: CASSLRPSGQGKGETQYF. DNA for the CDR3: TGCGCCAGCAGCTTGAGGCCATCGGGACAGGGGAAAGGGGAGACCCAGTACTTC. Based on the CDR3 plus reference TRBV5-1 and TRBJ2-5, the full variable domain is KAGVTQTPRYLIKTRGQQVTLSCSPISGHRSVSWYQQTPGQGLQFLFEYFSETQRNKGNFPGRFSGRQFSNSRSEMNVSTLELGDSALYLCASSLRPSGQGKGETQYFGPGTRLLVL.